The 27 T cell receptor beta chains listed next were all sequenced from one sample in a study of regulatory T cells in long-lasting Graves disease. Researchers made TCR beta libraries by using iRepertoire HTBI primers and running Arm-PCR on CDR3 regions. TCRdb fed the multiplex PCR reads into MiXCR, producing one record per CDR3 protein. The sample carries over 500,000 distinct CDR3 sequences, about 16% recorded once. Time point denoted: newly diagnosed GD, antithyroid drugs for less than 3 months. RNA extracted from PBMCs served as the sequencing template. This same sample was also part of a study on T cells in Graves' hyperthyroidism and ophthalmopathy.

Material: peripheral blood mononuclear cells (PBMCs), obtained at new diagnosis, from a patient treated with antithyroid drugs. All receptors come from a young woman with Graves disease.

This clonotype was counted many times. The CDR3 nucleotides read TGTGCCAGCAGCATTACAGGGGGTAATGAAAAACTGTTTTTT. Translation: CASSITGGNEKLFF. The V and J genes are TRBV6-1 and TRBJ1-4, with TRBD1 identical over 8 bases. The CDR3 is 14 residues long. Germline assignment: CDR1 MNHNS and CDR2 SASEGT. The trim removed 6 bases at V and 4 bases at J, leaving 4 bases unmatched.

This clonotype was counted at least ten times. The V call is TRBV7-9, the J call TRBJ2-5, with D possibly TRBD1 on 5 matching bases. Looked up from germline, CDR1 is SEHNR and CDR2 is FQNEAQ (reference sequence). The CDR3 is 13 amino acids. Deletions cut 8 bases from V and 2 bases from J, with 12 bases between. Here the CDR3 DNA reads TGTGCCAGCGTTTTACGGACACAAGAGACCCAGTACTTC. Translation: CASVLRTQETQYF.

This clonotype was counted at least ten times. The chain recombines TRBV2 with TRBJ2-5, with 13 bases identical to TRBD2. The V segment lost 7 bases and the J segment 4 bases; nucleotides outside the gene matches: 9. There are 16 residues in the CDR3. Per germline, CDR1 SNHLY and CDR2 FYNNEI. The CDR3 DNA is TGTGCCAGCACGGGAATTGGACTAGCGGGAGCAGAGACCCAGTACTTC. Protein sequence: CASTGIGLAGAETQYF.

This clonotype was seen at least ten times. The CDR3 region has the DNA TGTGCCACCTCAAGGCTAGCGGGTACCCTTCCCTCCTACGAGCAGTACTTC. Encoded protein: CATSRLAGTLPSYEQYF. J is TRBJ2-7 and V is TRBV7-2; the match to TRBD2 covers 8 bases. Germline V gene sequence: CDR1 SGHTA, CDR2 FQGNSA. V lost 10 bases to trimming and J lost 0 bases; unmatched junction nucleotides: 17. This CDR3 comprises 17 residues.

In its sample, this clonotype was seen a few times. The V and J genes are TRBV18 and TRBJ2-7; the D gene is possibly TRBD1 (6 bases). Trimming pared 8 bases from V and 1 base from J, leaving 15 bases between. The CDR3 totals 14 residues. Germline V gene data show CDR1 as KGHSH and CDR2 as LQKENI. The CDR3 nucleotides are TGTGCCAGCGTTTCCGGGACAAGGTCCTACGAGCAGTACTTC. It is translated as CASVSGTRSYEQYF.

A remark on this clonotype: This clone may be a read error of a much larger clone one base away. The chain couples TRBV27 to TRBJ1-1, with D possibly being TRBD1 (5 bases). The CDR3 length is 13 residues. Germline V lookup: CDR1 MNHEY, CDR2 SMNVEV (reference sequence). The DNA for the CDR3 is TGTGTCAGCAAACCGACAGTGAACACTGAAGCTTTCTTT. Protein product: CVSKPTVNTEAFF.

Remarks on this clonotype: With a much larger clone just one base away, this may be a read error. The rearrangement links TRBV7-9 to TRBJ1-4; D uncertain. Trimming took 4 bases from V and 4 from J, leaving 13 bases between them. This CDR3 comprises 15 residues. Germline lookup yields CDR1 SEHNR and CDR2 FQNEAQ (reference sequence). CDR3 in DNA: TGTGCCAGCAGCTCAAGAGGTGCAATTAATGAAAAACTGTTTTTT. This encodes CASSSRGAINEKLFF. The variable domain in full, with the rest retrieved from reference TRBV7-9 and TRBJ1-4, is DTGVSQNPRHKITKRGQNVTFRCDPISEHNRLYWYRQTLGQGPEFLTYFQNEAQLEKSRLLSDRFSAERPKGSFSTLEIQRTEQGDSAMYLCASSSRGAINEKLFFGSGTQLSVL.

This clonotype was observed a handful of times. The J gene is TRBJ1-4, the V gene TRBV29-1; D is perhaps TRBD1 (5 bases). Germline V lookup: CDR1 SQVTM, CDR2 ANQGSEA. V was cut by 7 bases and J by 14 bases, with 17 bases left in between. The length of the CDR3 is 11 residues. This CDR3 reads CSAVRGDWLFF. CDR3 in DNA: TGCAGCGCTGTACGGGGGGATTGGCTGTTTTTT.

This clonotype was recorded at least ten times. The chain is built from TRBV7-9 and TRBJ1-1; D possibly corresponds to TRBD1 (5 bases). Germline loops: CDR1 SEHNR, CDR2 FQNEAQ (reference sequence). This CDR3 has 12 residues. V lost 5 bases, J lost 7 bases, and 11 bases lay in between. The CDR3 protein is CASSAWDGEAFF. For the CDR3, the DNA is TGTGCCAGCAGCGCCTGGGACGGTGAAGCTTTCTTT.

This clonotype came up a few times. The V and J genes are TRBV20-1 and TRBJ1-5; the D is unclear. Germline values: CDR1 DFQATT, CDR2 SNEGSKA (reference sequence). The V end lost 3 bases, the J end lost 0 bases, and 9 bases lay between the germline ends. The CDR3 covers 14 residues. CDR3 in DNA: TGCAGTGCTAGCGCCCCGAATAGCAATCAGCCCCAGCATTTT. Translated: CSASAPNSNQPQHF.

CDR3 sequence reads: CASSYSRSGDRETGGHHQPQHF. The CDR3 nucleotides are TGTGCCAGCAGTTACTCCCGGTCAGGGGACAGGGAAACTGGAGGTCATCATCAGCCCCAGCATTTT. This sequence joins TRBV6-2 or TRBV6-3 and TRBJ1-5; 9 positions agree with TRBD1. The J segment lost 5 bases and the V segment lost 0 bases, leaving 23 bases of the junction unmatched. Germline lookup yields CDR1 MNHEY and CDR2 SVGEGT. The CDR3 sequence is 22 residues long.

The V call is TRBV2, the J call TRBJ2-7; D is uncertain. CDR1 and CDR2 from the germline V gene are SNHLY and FYNNEI. The V end was cut by 6 bases, the J end by 3 bases, with 21 bases between. The CDR3 is 16 residues long. As DNA, the CDR3 is TGTGCCAGCAGCAGTGTTTCGGCAGGAGAGATCTACGAGCAGTACTTC. Its protein product is CASSSVSAGEIYEQYF.

This clonotype was picked up a small number of times. This chain uses TRBV19 with TRBJ2-6; D gene ambiguous. The length of the CDR3 is 16 residues. The V end was cut by 7 bases, the J end by 0 bases, with 13 bases between. Looked up from germline, CDR1 is LNHDA and CDR2 is SQIVND (reference sequence). The CDR3 loop reads CASKSLEFSGANVLTF. The CDR3, as DNA: TGTGCCAGTAAATCGCTAGAGTTCTCTGGGGCCAACGTCCTGACTTTC.

V and J are TRBV18 and TRBJ2-3; TRBD2 aligns across 7 bases. This CDR3 has 15 amino acids. With V trimmed by 1 base and J by 5 bases, 6 bases remained unmatched. Germline V gene lookup returns CDR1 KGHSH and CDR2 LQKENI. The CDR3 DNA reads as TGTGCCAGCTCACCACGGAGCGGGGCGGTAGATACGCAGTATTTT. This gives the protein CASSPRSGAVDTQYF.

The rearrangement joins TRBV24-1 to TRBJ2-5, with 8 bases lining up with TRBD2. The CDR3 sequence is 16 residues long. CDR1 and CDR2 (germline): KGHDR, SFDVKD. V lost 3 bases and J lost 5; bases outside the gene matches: 10. CDR3 loop: CATSDGGTRRGETQYF. DNA of the CDR3: TGTGCCACCAGTGATGGGGGGACTAGGAGAGGTGAGACCCAGTACTTC.

This clonotype was detected only a few times. The rearrangement links TRBV29-1 to TRBJ2-3, with TRBD1 identical over 11 bases. CDR3 length equals 16 residues. Germline CDR1 and CDR2: SQVTM and ANQGSEA. V lost 0 bases, J lost 6 bases, and 8 bases stayed unmatched. Here the CDR3 reads CSVEDGEGQGVDTQYF. The CDR3 nucleotides read TGCAGCGTTGAAGATGGGGAGGGACAGGGGGTGGATACGCAGTATTTT.

This clonotype was detected many times. J is TRBJ1-1 and V is TRBV6-5; D call uncertain. This CDR3 has 15 residues. Deletions cut 0 bases from V and 1 base from J, with 9 bases between. CDR1 and CDR2 from the germline V gene are MNHEY and SVGAGI. The CDR3 loop is CASSYSGWTNTEAFF. CDR3 DNA sequence: TGTGCCAGCAGTTACTCCGGGTGGACGAACACTGAAGCTTTCTTT.

This clonotype appeared many times. This chain connects TRBV2 to TRBJ2-5; D could derive from TRBD1 or TRBD2 (5 bases each). CDR1 and CDR2 from the germline V gene are SNHLY and FYNNEI. The CDR3 has 14 amino acids. The germline V and J ends were trimmed by 9 bases and 2 bases, with 16 bases remaining between them. Written as DNA, the CDR3 is TGTGCCAGGGCGGCGGATTGGGGGCAAGAGACCCAGTACTTC. Protein sequence: CARAADWGQETQYF.

This clonotype was recorded at least ten times. CDR3 nucleotide sequence: TGTGCCAGCAGTAAGGATTTCGCTGGGGCCAACGTCCTGACTTTC. It specifies CASSKDFAGANVLTF. V and J are TRBV2 and TRBJ2-6, with D unclear. This CDR3 is 15 amino acids long. Deletions cut 5 bases from V and 2 bases from J, with 10 bases between. Germline CDR1 SNHLY, CDR2 FYNNEI.

The chain combines TRBV30 with TRBJ2-7; tentatively, D is TRBD1 (6 bases). Germline assignment: CDR1 GTSNPN and CDR2 SVGIG (reference sequence). The CDR3 loop spans 12 amino acids. V lost 5 bases and J 2 bases, leaving 10 bases between the germline ends. The CDR3 nucleotides read TGTGCCTGGGGGGGCAGGACCTACGAGCAGTACTTC. Encoded protein: CAWGGRTYEQYF.

This clonotype was seen only a few times. This chain joins TRBV2 and TRBJ2-7, with a weak D call TRBD1 (6 bases). The V and J ends lost 8 bases and 3 bases respectively, with 11 bases between them. The CDR3 is made up of 12 amino acids. Looked up from germline, CDR1 is SNHLY and CDR2 is FYNNEI. CDR3 DNA: TGTGCCAGCGGGCAGGGGAGCTACGAGCAGTACTTC. It codes for CASGQGSYEQYF.

J is TRBJ1-4 and V is TRBV28; possible D gene TRBD1, 6 bases. V was trimmed by 6 bases and J by 8 bases, leaving 13 bases between them. Germline lookup yields CDR1 MDHEN and CDR2 SYDVKM. The length of the CDR3 is 13 residues. This chain's CDR3 is CASRYRVREKLFF. Here the CDR3 DNA reads TGTGCCAGCAGGTACAGGGTAAGAGAAAAACTGTTTTTT. Combining the CDR3 with reference TRBV28 and TRBJ1-4 gives the whole variable domain DVKVTQSSRYLVKRTGEKVFLECVQDMDHENMFWYRQDPGLGLRLIYFSYDVKMKEKGDIPEGYSVSREKKERFSLILESASTNQTSMYLCASRYRVREKLFFGSGTQLSVL.

This clonotype appeared a few times. The rearrangement uses TRBV3-1 and TRBJ2-7; D might be TRBD2 (5 bases). Trimming removed 3 bases from V and 5 bases from J, with 26 bases in between. This CDR3 spans 18 amino acids. The germline gives CDR1 LGHDT, CDR2 YNNKEL (reference sequence). In DNA, the CDR3 is TGTGCCAGCAGCCACCTATTGAACGGAGGAACCTGGCGGAACGAGCAGTACTTC. Protein sequence: CASSHLLNGGTWRNEQYF.

This clonotype was found a few times. The V gene is TRBV7-3, the J gene TRBJ2-5, with 8 bases fitting TRBD1. The CDR3 has 15 residues. The junction had 7 bases not matched to a gene; V was cut back by 3 bases and J by 4 bases. Germline assignment: CDR1 SGHTA and CDR2 FQGTGA. CDR3 nucleotide sequence: TGTGCCAGCAGCTTCGAGGGACAGGTTCGAGAGACCCAGTACTTC. This gives the protein CASSFEGQVRETQYF.

The chain carries TRBV7-6 and TRBJ2-4; 12 bases fit TRBD1. J was trimmed by 5 bases and V by 3 bases; bases with no gene match: 8. Looked up from germline, CDR1 is SGHVS and CDR2 is FNYEAQ. CDR3 length: 17 residues. The CDR3 bases are TGTGCCAGCAGCTTTGGACCCGGGACAGGGGGCCAAAACATTCAGTACTTC. It codes for CASSFGPGTGGQNIQYF.

This chain connects TRBV2 to TRBJ1-1; no firm D call. Trimming cost V 4 bases and J 11 bases, with 17 bases left between them. From germline, CDR1 is SNHLY and CDR2 FYNNEI. CDR3 length equals 13 residues. In DNA form, the CDR3 reads TGTGCCAGCAGTGGTAAGAGTCCGGCAGCGGCTTTCTTT. Its protein is CASSGKSPAAAFF.

With regard to this clonotype: A single base separates this from a much larger clone, so it may be a read error. The rearrangement joins TRBV11-1 to TRBJ2-1; 8 bases map to TRBD1. V was clipped by 3 bases and J by 6 bases; unmatched bases: 16. Germline loops: CDR1 SGHAT, CDR2 FQDESV (reference sequence). This CDR3 spans 18 amino acids. CDR3 amino acids: CASSFTASRTGGVNEQFF. The DNA of the CDR3 is TGTGCCAGCAGCTTCACGGCGTCTCGAACAGGGGGAGTCAATGAGCAGTTCTTC.